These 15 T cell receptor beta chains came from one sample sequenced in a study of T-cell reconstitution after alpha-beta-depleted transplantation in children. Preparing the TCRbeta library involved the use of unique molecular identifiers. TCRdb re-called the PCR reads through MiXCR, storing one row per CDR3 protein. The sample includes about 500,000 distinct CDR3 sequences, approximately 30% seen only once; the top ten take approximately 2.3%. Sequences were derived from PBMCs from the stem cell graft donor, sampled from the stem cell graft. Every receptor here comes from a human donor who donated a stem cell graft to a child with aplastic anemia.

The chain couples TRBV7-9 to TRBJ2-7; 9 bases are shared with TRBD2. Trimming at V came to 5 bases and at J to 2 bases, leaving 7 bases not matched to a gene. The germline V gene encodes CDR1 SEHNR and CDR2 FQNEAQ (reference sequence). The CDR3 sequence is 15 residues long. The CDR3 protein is CASSPSGGRAYEQYF. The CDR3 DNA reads TGTGCCAGCAGCCCGAGCGGCGGGAGGGCCTACGAGCAGTACTTC.

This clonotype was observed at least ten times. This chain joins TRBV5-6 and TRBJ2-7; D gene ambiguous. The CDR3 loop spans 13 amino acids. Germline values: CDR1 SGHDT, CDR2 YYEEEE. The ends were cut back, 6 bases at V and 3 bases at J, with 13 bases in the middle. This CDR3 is CASNTRAFYEQYF. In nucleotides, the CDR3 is TGTGCCAGCAATACCCGAGCCTTCTACGAGCAGTACTTC.

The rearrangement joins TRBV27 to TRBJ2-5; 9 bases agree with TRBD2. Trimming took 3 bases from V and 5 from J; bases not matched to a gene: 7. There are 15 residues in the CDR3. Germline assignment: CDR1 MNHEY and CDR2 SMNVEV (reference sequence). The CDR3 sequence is CASSFASGMKETQYF. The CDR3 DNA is TGTGCCAGCAGTTTTGCTAGCGGGATGAAGGAGACCCAGTACTTC.

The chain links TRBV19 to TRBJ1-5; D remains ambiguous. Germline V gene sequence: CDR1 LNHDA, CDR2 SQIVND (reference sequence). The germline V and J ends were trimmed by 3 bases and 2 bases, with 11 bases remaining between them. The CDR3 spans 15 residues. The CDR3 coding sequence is TGTGCCAGTAGTATCGAAGGGTTAGGCAATCAGCCCCAGCATTTT. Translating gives CASSIEGLGNQPQHF.

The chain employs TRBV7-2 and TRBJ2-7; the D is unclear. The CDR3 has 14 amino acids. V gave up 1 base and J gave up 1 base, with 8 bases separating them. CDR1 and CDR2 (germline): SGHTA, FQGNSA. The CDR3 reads CASSLGVLSYEQYF. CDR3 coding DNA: TGTGCCAGCAGCTTAGGGGTACTGTCCTACGAGCAGTACTTC.

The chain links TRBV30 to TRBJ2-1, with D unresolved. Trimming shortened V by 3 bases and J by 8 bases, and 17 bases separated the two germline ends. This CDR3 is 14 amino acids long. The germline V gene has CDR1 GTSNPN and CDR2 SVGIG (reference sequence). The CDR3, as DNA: TGTGCCTGGAGAAGAACGGTAGGGCTCGATGAGCAGTTCTTC. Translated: CAWRRTVGLDEQFF.

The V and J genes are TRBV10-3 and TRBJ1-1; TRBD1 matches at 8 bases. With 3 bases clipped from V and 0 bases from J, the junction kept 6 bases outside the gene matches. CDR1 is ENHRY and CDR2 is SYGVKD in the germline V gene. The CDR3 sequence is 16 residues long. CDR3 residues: CAISDTGGVMNTEAFF. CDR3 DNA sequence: TGTGCCATCAGTGACACAGGGGGAGTTATGAACACTGAAGCTTTCTTT.

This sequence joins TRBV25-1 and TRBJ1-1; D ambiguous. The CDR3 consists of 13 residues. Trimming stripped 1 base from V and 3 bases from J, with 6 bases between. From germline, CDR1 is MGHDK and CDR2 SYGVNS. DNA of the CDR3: TGTGCCAGCAGTGAATCGGGGTACACTGAAGCTTTCTTT. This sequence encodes CASSESGYTEAFF. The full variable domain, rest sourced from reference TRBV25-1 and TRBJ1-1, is EADIYQTPRYLVIGTGKKITLECSQTMGHDKMYWYQQDPGMELHLIHYSYGVNSTEKGDLSSESTVSRIRTEHFPLTLESARPSHTSQYLCASSESGYTEAFFGQGTRLTVV.

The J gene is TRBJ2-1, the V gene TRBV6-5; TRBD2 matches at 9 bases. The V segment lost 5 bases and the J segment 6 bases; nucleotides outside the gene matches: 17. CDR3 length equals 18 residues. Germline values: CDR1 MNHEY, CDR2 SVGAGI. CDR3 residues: CASSTSAGLAGQPNEQFF. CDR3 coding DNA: TGTGCCAGCAGTACGTCCGCGGGGCTAGCGGGGCAGCCCAATGAGCAGTTCTTC.

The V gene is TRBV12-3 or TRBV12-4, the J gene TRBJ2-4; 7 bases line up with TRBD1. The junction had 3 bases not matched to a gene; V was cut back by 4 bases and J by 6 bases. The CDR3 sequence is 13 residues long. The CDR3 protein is CASSSYRGNIQYF. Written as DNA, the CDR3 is TGTGCCAGCAGTTCCTACAGGGGAAACATTCAGTACTTC.

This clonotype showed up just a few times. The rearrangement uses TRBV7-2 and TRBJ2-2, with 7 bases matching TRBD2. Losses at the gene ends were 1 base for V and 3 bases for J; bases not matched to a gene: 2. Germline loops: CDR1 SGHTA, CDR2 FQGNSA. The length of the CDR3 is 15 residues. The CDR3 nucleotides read TGTGCCAGCAGCTTAGGGGGAGGGGACACCGGGGAGCTGTTTTTT. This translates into CASSLGGGDTGELFF.

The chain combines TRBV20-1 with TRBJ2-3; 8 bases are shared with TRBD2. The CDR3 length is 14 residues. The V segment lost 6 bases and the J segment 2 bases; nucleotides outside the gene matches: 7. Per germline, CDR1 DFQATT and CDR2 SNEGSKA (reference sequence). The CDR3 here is CSARSGGYTDTQYF. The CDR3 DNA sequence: TGCAGTGCCCGGAGCGGGGGTTACACAGATACGCAGTATTTT.

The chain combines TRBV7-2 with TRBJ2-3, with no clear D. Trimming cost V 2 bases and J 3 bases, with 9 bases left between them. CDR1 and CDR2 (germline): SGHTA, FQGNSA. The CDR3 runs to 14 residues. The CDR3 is CASSLKRGTDTQYF. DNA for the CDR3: TGTGCCAGCAGCTTAAAGAGAGGAACAGATACGCAGTATTTT.

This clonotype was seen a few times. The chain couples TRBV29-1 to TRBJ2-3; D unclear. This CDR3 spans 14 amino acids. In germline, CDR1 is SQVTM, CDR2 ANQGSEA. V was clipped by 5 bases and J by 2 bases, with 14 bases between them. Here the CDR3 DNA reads TGCAGCGTTTATGTTAGGGCCGCCACAGATACGCAGTATTTT. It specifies CSVYVRAATDTQYF.

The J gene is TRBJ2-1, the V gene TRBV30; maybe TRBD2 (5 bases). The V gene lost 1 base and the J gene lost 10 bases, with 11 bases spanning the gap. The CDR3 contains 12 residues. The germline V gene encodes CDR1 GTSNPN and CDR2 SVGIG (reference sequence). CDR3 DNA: TGTGCCTGGAGTGAAATCGGCGGGGAGCAGTTCTTC. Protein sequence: CAWSEIGGEQFF.